The clone carrying this T cell receptor beta chain has a single count. This sample was included in a study of blood T cell repertoires in COVID-19. Study-level background: Specimens from acute and convalescent COVID-19 originated in the United States, Italy and Spain. From T cells, B-cell-depleted T cells, or PBMCs came the material, which was cDNA or gDNA.

This table comes from immunoSEQ multiplex PCR, and its TCRdb copy is limited to in-frame clones, with some not included. Found here are about 67,000 clones, 75% to 90% of them singletons; the top ten hold roughly 5.6%. The V gene's germline CDR1 is SGHRS and CDR2 YFSETQ. The CDR3 is 15 amino acids. V was trimmed by 3 bases and J by 4 bases, leaving 16 bases between them. The sample consisted of peripheral blood. The TCR originated in a man between 45 and 60 years old with active COVID-19. This chain connects TRBV5-1 to TRBJ2-5; D is perhaps TRBD1 (6 bases). In nucleotides, the CDR3 is TGCGCCAGCAGCTCCGGGACACCAAGAACAGAGACCCAGTACTTC. The encoded protein is CASSSGTPRTETQYF.